The present T cell receptor beta chain was sequenced within a study of T-cell memory formation after mild COVID-19. Study conclusions and caveats: Confirmation was lacking for SARS-CoV-2 specificity of second-wave clones that peaked on day 37.

The CDR3 is 11 residues long. The V gene's germline CDR1 is SQVTM and CDR2 ANQGSEA. Trimming removed 5 bases from V and 0 bases from J, with 5 bases in between. The table lists this clonotype with a few counts. The antigen remains undetermined. TCRdb reanalysed the 5' RACE reads using MiXCR and keeps one entry per CDR3 protein. The data hold just over 400,000 distinct CDR3 sequences, with less than 25% observed a single time. This TCR was recovered from an adult woman who had mild COVID-19 (a few samples of this study predate the infection). Cell type and time point are not known. The sequenced sample consisted of PBMCs or a T cell subset sorted from them (not recorded which). V is TRBV29-1 and J is TRBJ2-7; D call uncertain. CDR3: CSVRSSYEQYF. In DNA form, the CDR3 reads TGCAGCGTTCGGAGCTCCTACGAGCAGTACTTC.